This T cell receptor beta chain is drawn from a study of T cell repertoires in cytomegalovirus infection. At the level of the study: It was the public TCR beta signatures that indicated both CMV infection and matching HLA type. Study-level findings and limits: Cumulative frequency (of public TCR beta family members) identified carriers of CMV plus the relevant HLA. HLA-C-restricted CMV clonotypes gave the most frequent clonotype in two of eight donors.

TCRdb recomputed calls from the reads with MiXCR, one row per CDR3 protein. The sample includes under 350,000 distinct CDR3 sequences, around 9.5% seen only once; the top ten take around 4.5%. The CDR3 covers 15 residues. V lost 2 bases, J lost 5 bases, and 3 bases stayed unmatched. The germline CDR1 and CDR2 sequences are SGHVS and FQNEAQ. In its sample, this clonotype was seen many times. Its target is not known. Sample: PBMCs. This receptor was identified in a human donor in good health (CMV status not recorded). Some clones in this sample may be carry-over from other donors' samples. The V gene is TRBV7-8, the J gene TRBJ1-4; 9 bases are shared with TRBD1. CDR3 in DNA: TGTGCCAGCAGCTTAATGGGGACAGGGAATGAAAAACTGTTTTTT. Translating gives CASSLMGTGNEKLFF.